The 10 T cell receptor beta chains below come from one sample, sequenced in a study of post-analysis software for immune sequencing data. Study conclusions and caveats: A few TRBV segments (TRBV5-6, TRBV5-1 and TRBV20-1 among them) occurred more frequently in patients than in controls.

Prepared libraries of TCR beta cDNA carried unique molecular identifiers. TCRdb passed the PCR reads through MiXCR, listing each CDR3 protein once. The sample includes roughly 800,000 distinct CDR3 sequences, about 45% of them seen just once. Their cognate antigens are unknown. What was sequenced was blood. The receptors come from a girl aged 10-17 years with multiple sclerosis.

V is TRBV15 and J is TRBJ2-3; maybe TRBD1 (5 bases). V was shortened by 0 bases and J by 2 bases, with 27 bases between the two germline ends. Germline CDR1 and CDR2: LNHNV and YYDKDF (reference sequence). This CDR3 has 21 amino acids. Here the CDR3 DNA reads TGTGCCACCAGCAGAGACCTATCGCGCAGGGAACCCTTTCTTGACACAGATACGCAGTATTTT. Its protein product is CATSRDLSRREPFLDTDTQYF.

This clonotype occurred a few times. The chain couples TRBV10-3 to TRBJ1-4; 9 bases fit TRBD1. CDR1 ENHRY and CDR2 SYGVKD come from the germline V gene. The CDR3 has 16 amino acids. V gave up 3 bases and J gave up 5 bases; unmatched junction bases: 7. The CDR3 sequence: CAISESWGTGNEKLFF. CDR3 bases: TGTGCCATCAGTGAATCCTGGGGGACAGGGAATGAAAAACTGTTTTTT.

This clonotype was recorded a few times. The rearrangement links TRBV28 to TRBJ1-6; 12 bases are shared with TRBD1. The CDR3 consists of 14 residues. Trimming cost V 6 bases and J 9 bases; bases outside gene matches: 3. The germline V gene encodes CDR1 MDHEN and CDR2 SYDVKM. The CDR3 DNA reads TGTGCCAGCAGCCGGGACAGGGGGCCTTCACCCCTCCACTTT. Residues: CASSRDRGPSPLHF.

The CDR3: CAIRIQGKEDGYTF. The CDR3 DNA reads as TGTGCCATCAGAATTCAGGGGAAGGAGGATGGCTACACCTTC. This chain links TRBV10-3 with TRBJ1-2; tentative D call: TRBD1 (6 bases). CDR1 ENHRY and CDR2 SYGVKD come from the germline V gene. The CDR3 extends over 14 amino acids. Trimming pared 6 bases from V and 6 bases from J, leaving 17 bases between.

The J gene is TRBJ2-7, the V gene TRBV10-3; no firm D call. The CDR3 covers 14 residues. From germline, CDR1 is ENHRY and CDR2 SYGVKD. V lost 4 bases and J 6 bases, leaving 16 bases between the germline ends. CDR3: CAISGQALGGEQYF. Written as DNA, the CDR3 is TGTGCCATCAGTGGGCAGGCTCTCGGCGGCGAGCAGTACTTC.

This clonotype was found once. This chain uses TRBV20-1 with TRBJ2-5; tentative D call: TRBD2 (6 bases). V dropped 5 bases and J dropped 11 bases, with 18 bases sitting between them. The CDR3 is 12 residues long. The germline CDR1 and CDR2 sequences are DFQATT and SNEGSKA (reference sequence). The CDR3 DNA reads as TGCAGTGCTGTAGCGGTCTATGGTGAGCAGTACTTC. It yields the protein CSAVAVYGEQYF.

The V gene is TRBV7-3, the J gene TRBJ2-7, with 10 bases lining up with TRBD2. Germline loops: CDR1 SGHTA, CDR2 FQGTGA. Trimming took 6 bases from V and 5 from J; bases not matched to a gene: 10. CDR3 length equals 15 residues. CDR3: CASRFSGRAVHEQYF. As DNA, the CDR3 is TGTGCCAGCAGGTTCAGCGGGAGGGCCGTCCACGAGCAGTACTTC. The full variable domain, completed using reference TRBV7-3 and TRBJ2-7, is GAGVSQTPSNKVTEKGKYVELRCDPISGHTALYWYRQSLGQGPEFLIYFQGTGAADDSGLPNDRFFAVRPEGSVSTLKIQRTERGDSAVYLCASRFSGRAVHEQYFGPGTRLTVT.

The rearrangement links TRBV6-5 to TRBJ2-3, with 7 bases aligning to TRBD2. After removal of 8 bases from V and 1 base from J, the junction contained 12 bases not matched to a gene. The CDR3 runs 16 residues. Germline values: CDR1 MNHEY, CDR2 SVGAGI. The CDR3 protein is CASSGGLVPGTDTQYF. The CDR3 DNA follows: TGTGCCAGCTCGGGAGGACTAGTTCCTGGCACAGATACGCAGTATTTT.

This clonotype was found a few times. The J gene is TRBJ2-1, the V gene TRBV28; D ambiguous. Trimming removed 2 bases at V and 7 bases at J, with 9 bases between. Germline-derived CDR1 and CDR2 are MDHEN and SYDVKM. The length of the CDR3 is 13 residues. CDR3: CASSLPLGNEQFF. The CDR3 coding sequence is TGTGCCAGCAGTTTACCTTTAGGTAATGAGCAGTTCTTC.

This chain joins TRBV27 and TRBJ2-5; no reliable D call. Germline assignment: CDR1 MNHEY and CDR2 SMNVEV (reference sequence). The germline V and J ends were trimmed by 1 base and 4 bases, with 10 bases remaining between them. This CDR3 is built from 14 residues. In nucleotides, the CDR3 is TGTGCCAGCAGTTTATTGTCTAGTCGAGAGACCCAGTACTTC. Amino acid sequence: CASSLLSSRETQYF.